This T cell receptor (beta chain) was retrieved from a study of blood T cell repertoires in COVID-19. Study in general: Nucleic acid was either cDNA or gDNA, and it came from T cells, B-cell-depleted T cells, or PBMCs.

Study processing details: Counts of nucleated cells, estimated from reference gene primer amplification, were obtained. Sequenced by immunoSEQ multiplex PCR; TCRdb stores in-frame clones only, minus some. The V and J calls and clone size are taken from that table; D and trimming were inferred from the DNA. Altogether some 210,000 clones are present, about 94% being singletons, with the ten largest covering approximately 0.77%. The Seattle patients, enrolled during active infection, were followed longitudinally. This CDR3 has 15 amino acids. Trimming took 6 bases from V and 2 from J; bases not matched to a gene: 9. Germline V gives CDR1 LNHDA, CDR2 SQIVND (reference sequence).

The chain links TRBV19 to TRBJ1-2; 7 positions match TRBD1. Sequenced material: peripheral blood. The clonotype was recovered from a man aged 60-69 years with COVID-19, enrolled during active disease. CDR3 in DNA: TGTGCCAGTAGAGACAGGGACAGACTGAACTATGGCTACACCTTC. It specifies CASRDRDRLNYGYTF.